This TCR beta chain emerged from a study of neurological immune-mediated disorders. General study points: None of the CDR3 amino acid sequences found in expanded clones was shared across subjects. This suggests that the TCR-beta repertoires were private in all groups. In HTLV-1-associated myelopathy, TCR clonal expansion was greatest, whereas multiple sclerosis had the least, falling below healthy controls.

There are many counts of this clonotype. What it binds is not known. Sample time point: technical triplicate 2. From 2 million PBMCs stored at -80 C, the unsorted libraries were generated. The cDNA was generated through 5'RACE incorporating 10-nucleotide random UMIs. TCRdb independently ran MiXCR on the 5' RACE reads; one entry per CDR3 protein. The sample lists about 59,000 distinct CDR3 sequences; 20% to 30% were seen once. Germline CDR1 and CDR2: MGHDK and SYGVNS. CDR3 length: 11 amino acids. V lost 1 base and J lost 4, with 1 base in between. This chain uses TRBV25-1 with TRBJ1-1, with D unclear. This sequence was found in a man aged 55 to 70 with HTLV-1-associated myelopathy (HAM/TSP). Sequenced sample: PBMCs. CDR3 sequence: CASSESTEAFF. The CDR3 DNA reads as TGTGCCAGCAGTGAATCCACTGAAGCTTTCTTT.